These 19 T cell receptor beta chains came from one sample sequenced in a study of blood T cell repertoires in COVID-19. Using immunoSEQ multiplex PCR, the repertoire was profiled, and TCRdb retains in-frame clones only, with some absent. The data show roughly 200,000 clones, with 85% seen just once and around 19% held by the top ten. What was sequenced was PBMCs or T cells enriched from blood (not recorded which). The receptor set was obtained from a man aged 35-49 years who had recovered from COVID-19.

This rearrangement joins TRBV9 to TRBJ2-1; 11 bases are a match to TRBD2. The germline V gene encodes CDR1 SGDLS and CDR2 YYNGEE. The J segment lost 4 bases and the V segment lost 0 bases, leaving 0 bases of the junction unmatched. The CDR3 runs 15 residues. The chain's CDR3 is CASSVGTSGYNEQFF. The CDR3 region has the DNA TGTGCCAGCAGCGTAGGGACTAGCGGGTACAATGAGCAGTTCTTC.

This clone was picked up a small number of times. This chain joins TRBV24-1 and TRBJ1-3; tentative D call: TRBD1 (5 bases). V was pared by 4 bases and J by 0 bases, with 12 bases between. CDR1 is KGHDR and CDR2 is SFDVKD in the germline V gene. The CDR3 is 16 residues long. CDR3 nucleotides: TGTGCCACCAGTGACCGAGGCGACAGCTCTGGAAACACCATATATTTT. Translated: CATSDRGDSSGNTIYF.

The rearrangement links TRBV28 to TRBJ2-4; 8 bases fit TRBD1. Germline CDR1 reads MDHEN; CDR2 reads SYDVKM. This CDR3 contains 15 residues. Trimming at V came to 6 bases and at J to 0 bases, leaving 4 bases not matched to a gene. The CDR3 nucleotides read TGTGCCAGCAGGACAGGGGCGGTAGCCAAAAACATTCAGTACTTC. It is translated as CASRTGAVAKNIQYF.

The J gene is TRBJ2-2, the V gene TRBV30; 16 positions match TRBD2. Germline trimming cut 7 bases from V and 4 bases from J; bases unmatched to any gene: 9. The CDR3 length is 17 residues. The germline CDR1 and CDR2 sequences are GTSNPN and SVGIG (reference sequence). CDR3 amino acids: CASSGLAGGPITGELFF. CDR3 nucleotides: TGTGCCTCCTCGGGACTAGCGGGAGGGCCTATCACCGGGGAGCTGTTTTTT.

The chain carries TRBV2 and TRBJ1-1; 7 bases agree with TRBD1. The V gene end was trimmed by 4 bases and the J gene end by 4 bases; junction bases not matched to a gene: 6. The CDR3 runs to 14 residues. Germline CDR1 is SNHLY and CDR2 is FYNNEI. In DNA form, the CDR3 reads TGTGCCAGCAGTGTTTGGGACAGCGGCACTGAAGCTTTCTTT. It encodes CASSVWDSGTEAFF.

This clone appeared a single time. The J gene is TRBJ1-2, the V gene TRBV29-1; TRBD1 matches 10 bases. The CDR3 covers 14 residues. Germline V CDR1 and CDR2: SQVTM, ANQGSEA. V dropped 1 base and J dropped 8; count of bases not matched to a gene: 7. The CDR3 coding sequence is TGCAGCGTTGAAGCGGGACAGGGGAGGAGGGGCTACACCTTC. This translates into CSVEAGQGRRGYTF.

The rearrangement links TRBV15 to TRBJ2-7; D perhaps matches TRBD1 (6 bases). Trimming took off 0 bases at V and 5 bases at J, with 17 bases between the two ends. Germline CDR1 reads LNHNV; CDR2 reads YYDKDF (reference sequence). This CDR3 contains 16 residues. For the CDR3, the DNA is TGTGCCACCAGCAGAGAGGGGGCGAGAGGGGCCCACGAGCAGTACTTC. Translating it yields CATSREGARGAHEQYF. The whole variable domain, filled in from reference TRBV15 and TRBJ2-7, reads DAMVIQNPRYQVTQFGKPVTLSCSQTLNHNVMYWYQQKSSQAPKLLFHYYDKDFNNEADTPDNFQSRRPNTSFCFLDIRSPGLGDTAMYLCATSREGARGAHEQYFGPGTRLTVT.

This clone was seen only a few times. The chain uses TRBV4-2 and TRBJ1-1, with 7 bases identical to TRBD1. Germline values: CDR1 LGHNA, CDR2 YNFKEQ. Losses at the gene ends were 4 bases for V and 3 bases for J; bases not matched to a gene: 8. The CDR3 extends over 15 amino acids. The CDR3 DNA reads as TGTGCCAGCAGCCCACGGGACAGACCCTACACTGAAGCTTTCTTT. It specifies CASSPRDRPYTEAFF.

The genes are TRBV27 and TRBJ1-1; 7 bases are shared with TRBD1. In germline, CDR1 is MNHEY, CDR2 SMNVEV (reference sequence). The junction had 8 bases not matched to a gene; V was cut back by 2 bases and J by 8 bases. This CDR3 comprises 14 residues. The CDR3 reads CASSLRGDRAEAFF. In DNA form, the CDR3 reads TGTGCCAGCAGTTTAAGAGGCGACAGGGCGGAAGCTTTCTTT.

The chain has TRBV3-1 (or the pseudogene TRBV3-2) and TRBJ2-1, with unresolved D. The ends were cut back, 0 bases at V and 7 bases at J, with 10 bases in the middle. Germline V gene sequence: CDR1 LGHDT, CDR2 YNNKEL (reference sequence). This CDR3 contains 14 residues. The CDR3: CASSQEALDNEQFF. The CDR3 nucleotides are TGTGCCAGCAGCCAAGAGGCCCTAGATAATGAGCAGTTCTTC.

The chain is built from TRBV9 and TRBJ2-1; the match to TRBD2 covers 7 bases. The CDR3 has 16 residues. After removal of 4 bases from V and 7 bases from J, the junction contained 14 bases not matched to a gene. Looked up from germline, CDR1 is SGDLS and CDR2 is YYNGEE. DNA of the CDR3: TGTGCCAGCAGCCTTCCCATTCCGGGAGGTCGGAATGAGCAGTTCTTC. Protein: CASSLPIPGGRNEQFF. The full variable domain, rest sourced from reference TRBV9 and TRBJ2-1, is DSGVTQTPKHLITATGQRVTLRCSPRSGDLSVYWYQQSLDQGLQFLIQYYNGEERAKGNILERFSAQQFPDLHSELNLSSLELGDSALYFCASSLPIPGGRNEQFFGPGTRLTVL.

The chain joins TRBV12-3 or TRBV12-4 to TRBJ1-2; a possible D gene is TRBD1 (6 bases). This CDR3 region has 13 residues. Trimming removed 6 bases at V and 8 bases at J, with 16 bases between. The CDR3 here is CASSLTGFGGYTF. The CDR3 DNA follows: TGTGCCAGCAGCTTAACAGGGTTCGGAGGCTACACCTTC.

The rearrangement joins TRBV3-1 (or the pseudogene TRBV3-2) to TRBJ2-7; 7 bases line up with TRBD1. The CDR3 runs to 13 residues. V lost 4 bases to trimming and J lost 2 bases; unmatched junction nucleotides: 2. Germline V gives CDR1 LGHDT, CDR2 YNNKEL (reference sequence). The CDR3: CASSRQGPYEQYF. CDR3 DNA: TGTGCCAGCAGCCGACAGGGACCCTACGAGCAGTACTTC.

DNA of the CDR3: TGCGCCAGCTCTACCGGGACAGCGAACACCGGGGAGCTGTTTTTT. As protein: CASSTGTANTGELFF. The chain joins TRBV5-1 to TRBJ2-2; TRBD1 aligns across 7 bases. V lost 7 bases and J lost 0; bases outside the gene matches: 6. Per the germline V gene, CDR1 is SGHRS and CDR2 is YFSETQ. The CDR3 consists of 15 residues. Using reference TRBV5-1 and TRBJ2-2 for the parts outside the CDR3, the full variable domain is KAGVTQTPRYLIKTRGQQVTLSCSPISGHRSVSWYQQTPGQGLQFLFEYFSETQRNKGNFPGRFSGRQFSNSRSEMNVSTLELGDSALYLCASSTGTANTGELFFGEGSRLTVL.

This clone was seen only once. The genes are TRBV29-1 and TRBJ2-1, with 10 bases aligning to TRBD1. This CDR3 region has 15 residues. Trimming cost V 3 bases and J 6 bases; bases outside gene matches: 8. The germline V gene encodes CDR1 SQVTM and CDR2 ANQGSEA. The CDR3 nucleotides read TGCAGCGTTGATCTTTGGGGACAGGGGCTCAATGAGCAGTTCTTC. As protein: CSVDLWGQGLNEQFF.

The chain has TRBV5-5 and TRBJ1-1; the D gene is possibly TRBD1 (5 bases). Germline CDR1 SGHKS, CDR2 YYEKEE (reference sequence). V lost 3 bases, J lost 2 bases, and 11 bases lay in between. The CDR3 is 14 residues long. CDR3 sequence (DNA): TGTGCCAGCAGCTCCTCCGGGACTAACACTGAAGCTTTCTTT. Translating it yields CASSSSGTNTEAFF.

The chain joins TRBV29-1 to TRBJ1-2; weak D call: TRBD1 (6 bases). The CDR3 length is 14 residues. Per germline, CDR1 SQVTM and CDR2 ANQGSEA. V was shortened by 3 bases and J by 4 bases, with 15 bases between the two germline ends. CDR3 in DNA: TGCAGCGTTGATCTGTCAGGGGATGGCTATGGCTACACCTTC. Its translation: CSVDLSGDGYGYTF.

The chain uses TRBV13 and TRBJ1-2; no clear D gene. The germline V gene has CDR1 PRHDT and CDR2 FYEKMQ (reference sequence). The CDR3 is 17 amino acids. V dropped 0 bases and J dropped 4 bases, with 18 bases sitting between them. The CDR3 DNA reads as TGTGCCAGCAGCTTAGGGTCAACTCGGCAGGCCACCTATGGCTACACCTTC. Protein sequence: CASSLGSTRQATYGYTF. The full variable domain, with the rest looked up from reference TRBV13 and TRBJ1-2, is AAGVIQSPRHLIKEKRETATLKCYPIPRHDTVYWYQQGPGQDPQFLISFYEKMQSDKGSIPDRFSAQQFSDYHSELNMSSLELGDSALYFCASSLGSTRQATYGYTFGSGTRLTVV.

This chain links TRBV3-1 (or the pseudogene TRBV3-2) with TRBJ2-3; D is undetermined. The CDR3 length is 21 residues. Germline V gives CDR1 LGHDT, CDR2 YNNKEL (reference sequence). Trimming took 1 base from V and 2 from J, leaving 28 bases between them. The CDR3 reads CASSQAFTDRLIRISTDTQYF. The CDR3 region has the DNA TGTGCCAGCAGCCAAGCATTTACAGATAGGTTGATAAGGATCTCCACAGATACGCAGTATTTT.